Presented here are 14 T cell receptor beta chains from one specimen sequenced in a study of technical replicates of blood from several donors. Generated by immunoSEQ multiplex PCR, the TCRdb table keeps only in-frame clones and is missing some. Among roughly 100,000 clones listed, 95% to 96% were seen once. Sample: T cells isolated from PBMCs. The source is a human donor in good health.

J is TRBJ1-5 and V is TRBV7-2; D perhaps matches TRBD1 (5 bases). Trimming removed 3 bases at V and 5 bases at J, with 8 bases between. CDR3 length equals 13 residues. Germline V gene data show CDR1 as SGHTA and CDR2 as FQGNSA. The CDR3 nucleotides read TGTGCCAGCAGCTTTTTAGGGGATCAGCCCCAGCATTTT. It codes for CASSFLGDQPQHF.

V usage is TRBV19 and J usage is TRBJ2-3, with unresolved D. The CDR3 is 14 amino acids. Germline loops: CDR1 LNHDA, CDR2 SQIVND (reference sequence). The germline V and J ends were trimmed by 3 bases and 2 bases, with 9 bases remaining between them. The CDR3: CASSISGFTDTQYF. The CDR3 DNA follows: TGTGCCAGTAGTATTTCCGGGTTCACAGATACGCAGTATTTT.

V gene TRBV19 combines with J gene TRBJ2-7; D gene unclear. Trimming took off 6 bases at V and 3 bases at J, with 12 bases between the two ends. CDR1 is LNHDA and CDR2 is SQIVND in the germline V gene (reference sequence). CDR3 length equals 13 residues. CDR3 DNA: TGTGCCAGTAGCCCTTCGTTCTTCTACGAGCAGTACTTC. It encodes CASSPSFFYEQYF.

The J gene is TRBJ1-2, the V gene TRBV5-1; 9 bases map to TRBD1. CDR3 length: 17 amino acids. J lost 0 bases, V lost 4 bases, and 10 bases had no gene match. Germline V CDR1 and CDR2: SGHRS, YFSETQ. For the CDR3, the DNA is TGCGCCAGCAGCATCTGGACAGGGGCAAACTCTAACTATGGCTACACCTTC. Residues: CASSIWTGANSNYGYTF.

V and J are TRBV11-3 and TRBJ2-3; weak D call: TRBD1 (5 bases). Germline V CDR1 and CDR2: SGHNT, YENEEA. The V and J ends lost 5 bases and 2 bases respectively, with 14 bases between them. The CDR3 totals 15 residues. CDR3 nucleotide sequence: TGTGCCAGCAGCGGCAGGGATTGGGACACAGATACGCAGTATTTT. It codes for CASSGRDWDTDTQYF.

This rearrangement joins TRBV4-2 to TRBJ2-5, with D perhaps TRBD2 (6 bases). V gave up 0 bases and J gave up 2 bases, with 16 bases separating them. This CDR3 is built from 17 residues. Germline V CDR1 and CDR2: LGHNA, YNFKEQ. The CDR3 DNA reads TGTGCCAGCAGCCAAGAACGGGGAGGCCCTTTGCAAGAGACCCAGTACTTC. Amino acids: CASSQERGGPLQETQYF.

This rearrangement joins TRBV10-3 to TRBJ2-3, with a possible D match to TRBD2 (6 bases). Trimming pared 4 bases from V and 9 bases from J, leaving 20 bases between. Germline V gene data show CDR1 as ENHRY and CDR2 as SYGVKD. The length of the CDR3 is 15 residues. For the CDR3, the DNA is TGTGCCATCAGTGTCGAGGGAGGCCTCATTGGGACGCAGTATTTT. Translating gives CAISVEGGLIGTQYF.

The chain has TRBV20-1 and TRBJ1-3; TRBD1 might be the D (5 bases). The CDR3 length is 11 residues. Looked up from germline, CDR1 is DFQATT and CDR2 is SNEGSKA (reference sequence). CDR3 nucleotide sequence: TGCAGCAGGGTTTATGGAAACACCATATATTTT. It codes for CSRVYGNTIYF.

V and J are TRBV27 and TRBJ1-2, with a tentative D call TRBD1 (5 bases). The germline CDR1 and CDR2 sequences are MNHEY and SMNVEV (reference sequence). The CDR3 extends over 17 amino acids. Trimming removed 5 bases at V and 0 bases at J, with 19 bases between. The CDR3 spells CASSLDIYTGANYGYTF. CDR3 bases: TGTGCCAGCAGTCTAGATATATACACAGGTGCTAACTATGGCTACACCTTC.

The chain recombines TRBV7-3 with TRBJ2-7; 7 bases align to TRBD2. CDR1 SGHTA and CDR2 FQGTGA come from the germline V gene. Germline trimming cut 2 bases from V and 4 bases from J; bases unmatched to any gene: 8. The CDR3 length is 15 residues. CDR3 DNA sequence: TGTGCCAGCAGCTTAGAGGCGGGAGCCACGTACGAGCAGTACTTC. Its protein is CASSLEAGATYEQYF.

This sequence joins TRBV29-1 and TRBJ2-3; possibly TRBD1 for D (5 bases). Germline V CDR1 and CDR2: SQVTM, ANQGSEA. The germline V and J ends were trimmed by 7 bases and 6 bases, with 8 bases remaining between them. CDR3 length equals 10 residues. CDR3 DNA: TGCAGCGCCAGGGTGGATACGCAGTATTTT. This encodes CSARVDTQYF.

This chain links TRBV29-1 with TRBJ2-2, with a tentative D call TRBD1 (6 bases). The CDR3 spans 11 residues. Deletions cut 7 bases from V and 9 bases from J, with 12 bases between. The germline V gene has CDR1 SQVTM and CDR2 ANQGSEA. CDR3 region: CSADRRRELFF. The DNA of the CDR3 is TGCAGCGCCGACAGGAGGAGGGAGCTGTTTTTT.

The genes are TRBV19 and TRBJ1-1; the match to TRBD1 covers 9 bases. J lost 3 bases, V lost 7 bases, and 6 bases had no gene match. CDR3 length: 14 amino acids. The V gene's germline CDR1 is LNHDA and CDR2 SQIVND (reference sequence). CDR3 amino acids: CASTITGGYTEAFF. For the CDR3, the DNA is TGTGCCAGTACCATAACAGGGGGCTACACTGAAGCTTTCTTT.

The chain recombines TRBV9 with TRBJ1-1; D might be TRBD1 (6 bases). Germline loops: CDR1 SGDLS, CDR2 YYNGEE. The CDR3 covers 14 residues. Trimming removed 0 bases from V and 7 bases from J, with 13 bases in between. The CDR3 spells CASSVEGHGLEAFF. The CDR3 nucleotides are TGTGCCAGCAGCGTAGAGGGACACGGCCTTGAAGCTTTCTTT.